This entry is about one T cell receptor beta chain. The sample belongs to a study of blood T cell repertoires in COVID-19. As handled by the study authors: Amplification with reference gene primers provided the estimates of nucleated cell counts. Only in-frame clones appear in the TCRdb table, and some are missing; sequencing was by immunoSEQ multiplex PCR. The V and J calls and the clone size are those of that table, but D and trimming were determined from the DNA. The sample includes about 140,000 clones, around 84% seen only once; the top ten take around 2.5%. CDR1 and CDR2 from the germline V gene are LNHDA and SQIVND (reference sequence). V was clipped by 6 bases and J by 0 bases; unmatched bases: 8. This CDR3 is built from 17 residues.

The TCR originated in a human donor with acute or convalescent COVID-19. The donor label of this sample is uncertain. Material: peripheral blood. The chain carries TRBV19 and TRBJ2-1; 10 nucleotides line up with TRBD2. CDR3 in amino acids: CASSRPGTSASYNEQFF. For the CDR3, the DNA is TGTGCCAGTAGCCGACCCGGGACTAGCGCCTCCTACAATGAGCAGTTCTTC.